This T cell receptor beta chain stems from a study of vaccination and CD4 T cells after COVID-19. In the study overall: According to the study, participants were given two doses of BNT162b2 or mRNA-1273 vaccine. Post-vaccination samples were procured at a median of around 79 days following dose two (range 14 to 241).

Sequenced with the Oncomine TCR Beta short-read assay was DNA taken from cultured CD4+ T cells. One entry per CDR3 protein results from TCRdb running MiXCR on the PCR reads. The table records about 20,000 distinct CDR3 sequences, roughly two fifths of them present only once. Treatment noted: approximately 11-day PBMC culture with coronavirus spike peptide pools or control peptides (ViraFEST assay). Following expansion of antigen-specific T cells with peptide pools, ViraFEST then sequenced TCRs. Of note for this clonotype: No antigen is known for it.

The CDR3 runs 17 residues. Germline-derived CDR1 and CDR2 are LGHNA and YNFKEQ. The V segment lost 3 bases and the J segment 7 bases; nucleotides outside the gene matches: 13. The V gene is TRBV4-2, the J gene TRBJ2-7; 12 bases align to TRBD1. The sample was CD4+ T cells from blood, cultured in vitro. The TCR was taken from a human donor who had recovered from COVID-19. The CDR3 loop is CASSHAIPGQGAWEQYF. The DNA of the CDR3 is TGTGCCAGCAGCCACGCTATTCCGGGACAGGGGGCCTGGGAGCAGTACTTC.